This T cell receptor beta chain was obtained from a study of human T cells and chemical hapten exposure. Study as a whole: The patients, most of them female, presented with alopecia areata, totalis or universalis.

Concerning this clonotype: Its antigen is unidentified.

TCRdb re-called the RACE reads with MiXCR, one entry per CDR3 protein. The table lists more than 85,000 distinct CDR3 sequences, 6.5% to 10% of them singletons. Unmatched junction bases numbered 7, after V lost 5 bases and J lost 5 bases. In germline, CDR1 is SQVTM, CDR2 ANQGSEA. This CDR3 spans 14 amino acids. Broader study findings: The presence of alopecia in the donors means their immune response may differ from healthy people's.

The time point is: pre-sensitization, week 0. Treatment described: therapeutic diphenylcyclopropenone sensitization with weekly scalp DPC. The input for sequencing was whole blood, taken in connection with sensitization to the hapten diphenylcyclopropenone (DPC). The receptor comes from a man aged 35 to 55 with alopecia areata. Some clones in this sample may be carry-over from other donors' samples. V is TRBV29-1 and J is TRBJ2-7, with 12 nucleotides matching TRBD2. In DNA, the CDR3 is TGCAGCGTTATACCGGGACTAGCGGGTGACGAGCAGTACGTC. Its translation: CSVIPGLAGDEQYV.